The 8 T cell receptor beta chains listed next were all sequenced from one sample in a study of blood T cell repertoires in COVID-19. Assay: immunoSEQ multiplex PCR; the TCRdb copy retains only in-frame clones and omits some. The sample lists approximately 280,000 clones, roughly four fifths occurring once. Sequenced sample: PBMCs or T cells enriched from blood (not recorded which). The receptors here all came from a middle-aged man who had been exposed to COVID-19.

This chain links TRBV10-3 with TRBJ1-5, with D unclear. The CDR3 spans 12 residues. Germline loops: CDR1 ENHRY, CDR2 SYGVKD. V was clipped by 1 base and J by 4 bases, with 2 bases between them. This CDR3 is CAISELNQPQHF. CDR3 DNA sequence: TGTGCCATCAGTGAGTTAAATCAGCCCCAGCATTTT.

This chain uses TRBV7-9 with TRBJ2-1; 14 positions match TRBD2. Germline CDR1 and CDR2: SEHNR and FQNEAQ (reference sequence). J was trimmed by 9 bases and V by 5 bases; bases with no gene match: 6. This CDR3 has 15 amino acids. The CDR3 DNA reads TGTGCCAGCAGCCCTGGGACTAGCGGGAGCATTGAGCAGTTCTTC. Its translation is CASSPGTSGSIEQFF.

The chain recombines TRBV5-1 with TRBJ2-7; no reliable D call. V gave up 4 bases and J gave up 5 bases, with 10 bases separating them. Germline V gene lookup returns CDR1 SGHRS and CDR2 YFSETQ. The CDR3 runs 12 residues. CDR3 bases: TGCGCCAGCAGCATTCCGGCGGACGAGCAGTACTTC. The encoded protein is CASSIPADEQYF.

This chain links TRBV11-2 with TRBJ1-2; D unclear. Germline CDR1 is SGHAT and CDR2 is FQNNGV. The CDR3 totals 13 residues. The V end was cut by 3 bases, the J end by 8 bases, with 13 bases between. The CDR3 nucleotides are TGTGCCAGCAGCTTGGTTCCCGAGGGCGGCTACACCTTC. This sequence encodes CASSLVPEGGYTF.

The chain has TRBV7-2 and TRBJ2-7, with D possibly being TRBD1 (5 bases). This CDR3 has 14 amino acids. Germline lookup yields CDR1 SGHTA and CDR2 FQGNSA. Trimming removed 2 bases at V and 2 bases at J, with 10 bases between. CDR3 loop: CASSLLRGPYEQYF. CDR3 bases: TGTGCCAGCAGCTTACTAAGGGGTCCCTACGAGCAGTACTTC.

For the CDR3, the DNA is TGTGCCAGCAGTCCCCTCACAGGGGTAAATCAGCCCCAGCATTTT. The encoded protein is CASSPLTGVNQPQHF. The genes are TRBV28 and TRBJ1-5; 7 bases line up with TRBD1. This CDR3 has 15 residues. CDR1 is MDHEN, CDR2 SYDVKM, per germline. The V and J ends lost 5 bases and 4 bases, in that order; junction bases with no gene match: 8.

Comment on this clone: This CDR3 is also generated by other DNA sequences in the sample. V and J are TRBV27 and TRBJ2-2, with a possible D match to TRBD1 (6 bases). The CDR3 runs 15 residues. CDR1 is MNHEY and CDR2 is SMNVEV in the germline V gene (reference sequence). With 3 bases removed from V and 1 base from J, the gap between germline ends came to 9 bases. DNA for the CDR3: TGTGCCAGCAGTTTCTCGGACAGGAACACCGGGGAGCTGTTTTTT. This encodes CASSFSDRNTGELFF.

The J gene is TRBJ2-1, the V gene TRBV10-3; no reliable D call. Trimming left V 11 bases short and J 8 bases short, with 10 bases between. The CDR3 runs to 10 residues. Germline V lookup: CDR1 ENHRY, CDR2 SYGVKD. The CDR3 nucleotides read TGTGCCTCCGGAGAGTATGAGCAGTTCTTC. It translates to CASGEYEQFF.